The entry below gives a single TCR beta chain sequence along with its context. As originally analysed: By means of reference gene primer amplification, nucleated cell counts were estimated. Measured with immunoSEQ multiplex PCR; TCRdb has only the in-frame clones, and not every one. V and J calls and clone size are as listed in that table; D and trimming were resolved from the DNA. This sample has roughly 65,000 clones, with about 74% found just once. V shed 3 bases and J shed 6 bases, with 11 bases lying between them. The germline CDR1 and CDR2 sequences are DFQATT and SNEGSKA (reference sequence). The CDR3 is 13 residues long. The sample originates from a study of blood T cell repertoires in COVID-19. In the study overall: Collection of acute and convalescent COVID-19 samples took place in the United States, Italy and Spain. PBMCs, B-cell-depleted T cells, or T cells were the source of the cDNA or gDNA that made up the material.

The specimen sequenced was peripheral blood. The chain uses TRBV20-1 and TRBJ2-2, with a tentative D call TRBD1 (5 bases). The TCR originated in a human donor in a cohort sampled during active COVID-19. In DNA form, the CDR3 reads TGCAGTGCTAGTGTGTCAGGGTCCGGGGAGCTGTTTTTT. Its protein product is CSASVSGSGELFF.